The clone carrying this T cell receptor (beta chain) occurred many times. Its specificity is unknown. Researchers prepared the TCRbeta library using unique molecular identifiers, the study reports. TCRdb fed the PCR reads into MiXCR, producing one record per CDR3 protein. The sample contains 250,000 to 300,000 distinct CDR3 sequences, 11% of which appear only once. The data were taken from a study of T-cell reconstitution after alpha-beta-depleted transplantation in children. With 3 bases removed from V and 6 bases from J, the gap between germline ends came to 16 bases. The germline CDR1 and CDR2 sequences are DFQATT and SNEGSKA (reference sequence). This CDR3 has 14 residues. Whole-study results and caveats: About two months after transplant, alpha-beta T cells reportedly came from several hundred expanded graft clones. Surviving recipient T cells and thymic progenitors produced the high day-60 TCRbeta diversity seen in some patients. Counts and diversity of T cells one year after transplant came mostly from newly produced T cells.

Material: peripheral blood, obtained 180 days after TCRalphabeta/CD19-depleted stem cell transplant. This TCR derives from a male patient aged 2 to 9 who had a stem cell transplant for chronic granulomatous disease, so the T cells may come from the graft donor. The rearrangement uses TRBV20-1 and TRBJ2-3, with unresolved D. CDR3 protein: CSASVLGSYDTQYF. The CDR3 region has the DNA TGCAGTGCTAGCGTTCTCGGTTCTTACGATACGCAGTATTTT.